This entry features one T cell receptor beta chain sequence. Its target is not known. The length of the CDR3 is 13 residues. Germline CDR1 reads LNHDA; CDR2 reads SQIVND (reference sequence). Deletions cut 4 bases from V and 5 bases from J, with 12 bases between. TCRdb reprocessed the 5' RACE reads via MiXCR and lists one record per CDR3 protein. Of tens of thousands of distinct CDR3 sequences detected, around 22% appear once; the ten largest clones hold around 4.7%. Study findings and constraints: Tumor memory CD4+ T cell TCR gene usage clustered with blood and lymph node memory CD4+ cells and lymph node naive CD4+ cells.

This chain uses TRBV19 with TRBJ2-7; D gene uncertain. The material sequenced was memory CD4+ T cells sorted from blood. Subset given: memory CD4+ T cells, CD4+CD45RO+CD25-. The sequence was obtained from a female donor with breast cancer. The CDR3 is CASSRLLFDEQYF. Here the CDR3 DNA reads TGTGCCAGTAGTAGACTCCTCTTTGACGAGCAGTACTTC.